This TCR beta chain was recorded in a study of early T cells in non-severe SARS-CoV-2 infection. Across the study: Sequencing used unsorted whole-blood bulk RNA, so chains lack pairing.

TCRdb independently ran MiXCR on the 5' RACE reads; one entry per CDR3 protein. The sample consists of about 71,000 distinct CDR3 sequences, 12% of them appearing once. This clonotype was counted only a few times. V trimming: 5 bases; J trimming: 4 bases; junction bases outside the gene matches: 2. Germline CDR1 SNHLY, CDR2 FYNNEI. The CDR3 sequence is 13 residues long. The TCR comes from an adult who was a healthcare worker with PCR-confirmed SARS-CoV-2 infection or an uninfected control (not recorded which). The material sequenced was whole blood, taken at baseline. The rearrangement uses TRBV2 and TRBJ2-5, with 9 bases aligning to TRBD1. CDR3 region: CASSKDRGETQYF. In nucleotides, the CDR3 is TGTGCCAGCAGTAAGGACAGGGGAGAGACCCAGTACTTC. The full variable domain, rest sourced from reference TRBV2 and TRBJ2-5, is EPEVTQTPSHQVTQMGQEVILRCVPISNHLYFYWYRQILGQKVEFLVSFYNNEISEKSEIFDDQFSVERPDGSNFTLKIRSTKLEDSAMYFCASSKDRGETQYFGPGTRLLVL.